This T cell receptor beta chain emerged from a study of post-analysis software for immune sequencing data. Overall study results and limits: Patients showed TRBV5-6, TRBV5-1 and TRBV20-1 among a handful of TRBV segments more frequent than in controls.

As concerns this clonotype: Its cognate antigen is unknown.

With 4 bases clipped from V and 5 bases from J, the junction kept 13 bases outside the gene matches. Germline-derived CDR1 and CDR2 are SGDLS and YYNGEE. CDR3 length equals 17 residues. Built from TCR beta cDNA, the libraries had unique molecular identifiers in them. Each sample of roughly 0.85 to 11 million input T cells yielded about 500,000 cDNA molecules, so each molecule approximated one T cell. From the PCR reads, TCRdb called clonotypes with MiXCR, one entry per CDR3 protein. The data hold about 680,000 distinct CDR3 sequences, with 55% to 60% observed a single time. The chain combines TRBV9 with TRBJ2-1, with 9 bases lining up with TRBD1. Source material: blood. This TCR came from a girl between 2 and 10 years old with multiple sclerosis. DNA of the CDR3: TGTGCCAGCAGCCTGAATCTTCCGGGACAGGGAGACAATGAGCAGTTCTTC. The encoded protein is CASSLNLPGQGDNEQFF.